The source of this T cell receptor beta chain is a study of T cells in Graves' hyperthyroidism and ophthalmopathy. Findings and caveats of the study: The model predicted ophthalmopathy a median about 6.6 months before onset. Most thyroid clonotypes that were expanded above 0.001 also turned up in blood.

This clonotype was detected only a few times. What it recognizes is unknown. Researchers took RNA transcripts and amplified the TCR beta CDR3 regions from them. HTBI primers were employed in a first-round RT-PCR of the TCR CDR3. MiXCR was run by TCRdb on the multiplex PCR reads, yielding one entry per CDR3 protein. The repertoire holds hundreds of thousands of distinct CDR3 sequences, 15% to 19% seen once, with 13% to 15% in the top ten. The CDR3 consists of 15 residues. V lost 5 bases, J lost 1 base, and 14 bases lay in between. CDR1 and CDR2 from the germline V gene are SGHTA and FQGTGA. Sequenced: blood. The origin of this receptor is a woman between 18 and 29 years old with Graves' hyperthyroidism. V gene TRBV7-3 combines with J gene TRBJ2-5; D is unresolved. This CDR3 is CASSIGPSIQETQYF. The CDR3 nucleotides read TGTGCCAGCAGCATTGGGCCCTCGATCCAAGAGACCCAGTACTTC.